This TCR beta chain was captured by sequencing in a study of blood T cell repertoires in COVID-19. Authors' processing steps: Reference gene primer amplification in the assay estimated nucleated cell counts. Sequencing used immunoSEQ multiplex PCR; TCRdb keeps in-frame clones, though not all of them. D and trimming were read from the DNA, whereas the V and J calls and clone size are those reported in that table. This sample has approximately 180,000 clones, with 78% found just once. This study enrolled people aged roughly 18 to 90 from roughly 22 US geographic areas. Two negative PCRs, clearance, or symptom resolution had been documented for recovered Cohort 3 donors. The specimen was PBMCs or T cells enriched from blood (not recorded which). This clonotype originated in a woman aged 45-65 years who had recovered from COVID-19.

CDR3 region: CASSQEKLQETQYF. CDR3 coding DNA: TGTGCCAGCAGCCAGGAAAAACTACAAGAGACCCAGTACTTC. The chain links TRBV4-2 to TRBJ2-5, with D hard to call. V lost 3 bases and J 2 bases, leaving 10 bases between the germline ends. There are 14 residues in the CDR3. Germline loops: CDR1 LGHNA, CDR2 YNFKEQ.